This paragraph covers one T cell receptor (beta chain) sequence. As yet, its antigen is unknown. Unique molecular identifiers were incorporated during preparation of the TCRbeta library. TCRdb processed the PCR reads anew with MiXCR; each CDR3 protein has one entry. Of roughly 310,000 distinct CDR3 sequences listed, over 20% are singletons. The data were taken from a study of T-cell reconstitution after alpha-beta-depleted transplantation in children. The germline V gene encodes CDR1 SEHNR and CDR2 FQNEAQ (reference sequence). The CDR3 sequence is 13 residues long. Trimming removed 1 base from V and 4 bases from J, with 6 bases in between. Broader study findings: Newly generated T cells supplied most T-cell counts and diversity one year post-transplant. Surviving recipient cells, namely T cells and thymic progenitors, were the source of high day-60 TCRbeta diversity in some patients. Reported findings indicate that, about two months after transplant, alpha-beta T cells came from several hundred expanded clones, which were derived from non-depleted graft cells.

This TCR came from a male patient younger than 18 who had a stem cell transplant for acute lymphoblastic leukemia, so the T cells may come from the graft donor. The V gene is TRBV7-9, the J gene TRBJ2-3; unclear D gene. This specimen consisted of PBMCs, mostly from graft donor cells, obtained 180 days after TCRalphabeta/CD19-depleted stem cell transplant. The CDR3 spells CASSLDWSDTQYF. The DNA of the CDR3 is TGTGCCAGCAGCTTAGATTGGTCAGATACGCAGTATTTT.